This T cell receptor beta chain was identified in a study of blood T cells in healthy people across ages. A second PCR, run for roughly 7 to 12 cycles, used a sample-barcoded 5' primer plus a J-beta primer mix. TCRdb itself ran the 5' RACE reads through MiXCR, one entry per CDR3 protein. The data contain roughly 410,000 distinct CDR3 sequences, 45% to 65% of them singletons. CDR1 and CDR2 (germline): SGDLS, YYNGEE. The CDR3 has 13 residues. This TCR was sampled from a man between 60 and 70 years old in good health. The sample was blood. The J gene is TRBJ2-7, the V gene TRBV9, with 8 bases identical to TRBD1. The J call may not be correct, given that the DNA end is closer to TRBJ2-5. This CDR3 is CASSVDREETQYF. CDR3 in DNA: TGTGCCAGCAGCGTGGACAGGGAAGAGACCCAGTACTTC.